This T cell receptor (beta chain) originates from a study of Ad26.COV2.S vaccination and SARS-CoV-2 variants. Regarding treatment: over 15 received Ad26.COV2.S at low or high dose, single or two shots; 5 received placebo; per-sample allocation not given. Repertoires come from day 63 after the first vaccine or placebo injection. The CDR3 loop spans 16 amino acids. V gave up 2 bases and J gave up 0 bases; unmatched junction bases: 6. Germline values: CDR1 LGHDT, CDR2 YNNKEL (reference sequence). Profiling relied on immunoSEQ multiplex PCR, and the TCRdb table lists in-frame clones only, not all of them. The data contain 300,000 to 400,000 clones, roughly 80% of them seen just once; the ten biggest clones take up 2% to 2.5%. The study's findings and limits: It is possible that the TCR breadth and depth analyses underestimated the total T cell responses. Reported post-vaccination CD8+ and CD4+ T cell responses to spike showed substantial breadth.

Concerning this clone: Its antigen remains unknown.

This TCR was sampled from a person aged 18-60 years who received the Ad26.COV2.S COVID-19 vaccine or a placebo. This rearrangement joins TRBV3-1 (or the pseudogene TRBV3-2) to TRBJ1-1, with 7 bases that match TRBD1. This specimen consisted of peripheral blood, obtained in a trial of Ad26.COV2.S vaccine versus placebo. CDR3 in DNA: TGTGCCAGCAGCCAAAGGGGGGGACAGTTGAACACTGAAGCTTTCTTT. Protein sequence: CASSQRGGQLNTEAFF.